This TCR beta chain stems from a study of blood T cell repertoires in COVID-19. Data came from immunoSEQ multiplex PCR; TCRdb stores just in-frame clones and leaves some out. The sample includes 100,000 or so clones, around 94% seen only once; the top ten take more than 5%. The CDR3 length is 16 residues. Germline V gene sequence: CDR1 GTSNPN, CDR2 SVGIG (reference sequence). Trimming at V came to 5 bases and at J to 1 base, leaving 7 bases not matched to a gene. The gene calls are TRBV30 and TRBJ1-5; 11 bases fit TRBD1. This clonotype was obtained from a man aged 50-59 years with active COVID-19. Material for sequencing was peripheral blood. In DNA, the CDR3 is TGTGCCTGGGCCCGGGACAGGGGGTTAAGCAATCAGCCCCAGCATTTT. Its translation: CAWARDRGLSNQPQHF.